A selection of T cell receptor beta chains follows, all from one sample in a study of coeliac disease. The repertoire was sequenced with immunoSEQ multiplex PCR; TCRdb's copy has only in-frame clones and lacks some. The data contain several thousand clones, about three fifths of them singletons. The sequenced material came from lymphocytes from the gut lamina propria. These TCRs come from a woman aged 50 to 60 without celiac disease. Both conserved end residues are part of each CDR3. The D gene is left open where the match is weak. Size is omitted from some rows. Given values are once, few, many or a class for expanded clones.

V gene: TRBV4-2; J gene: TRBJ2-1; clone size: .; D gene: TRBD2; CDR3 protein: CASSQVPLAASSYNEQFF; CDR3 DNA: TGTGCCAGCAGCCAAGTCCCCCTAGCGGCGAGCTCCTACAATGAGCAGTTCTTC
V gene: TRBV6-5; J gene: TRBJ1-2; clone size: .; D gene: .; CDR3 protein: CASKEWVGSGYTF; CDR3 DNA: TGTGCCAGCAAAGAGTGGGTGGGCTCCGGCTACACCTTC
V gene: TRBV19; J gene: TRBJ1-2; clone size: large; D gene: .; CDR3 protein: CASSIYGVVYTF; CDR3 DNA: TGTGCCAGTAGTATATACGGGGTTGTCTACACCTTC
V gene: TRBV9; J gene: TRBJ1-1; clone size: .; D gene: .; CDR3 protein: CASSVAGETEAFF; CDR3 DNA: TGTGCCAGCAGCGTAGCAGGGGAAACTGAAGCTTTCTTT
V gene: TRBV10-2; J gene: TRBJ2-6; clone size: .; D gene: .; CDR3 protein: CASSEWANSGANVLTF; CDR3 DNA: TGCGCCAGCAGTGAGTGGGCGAACTCTGGGGCCAACGTCCTGACTTTC
V gene: TRBV19; J gene: TRBJ1-1; clone size: .; D gene: .; CDR3 protein: CASSQTGVNTEAFF; CDR3 DNA: TGTGCCAGTAGTCAGACGGGGGTGAACACTGAAGCTTTCTTT
V gene: TRBV5-1; J gene: TRBJ2-3; clone size: .; D gene: .; CDR3 protein: CASSLVTGADTDTQYF; CDR3 DNA: TGCGCCAGCAGCTTGGTAACGGGAGCGGACACAGATACGCAGTATTTT
V gene: TRBV6-1; J gene: TRBJ2-1; clone size: .; D gene: TRBD2; CDR3 protein: CASSEGRGSYNEQFF; CDR3 DNA: TGTGCCAGCAGTGAAGGGCGGGGGTCCTACAATGAGCAGTTCTTC
V gene: TRBV11-2; J gene: TRBJ1-3; clone size: .; D gene: .; CDR3 protein: CASSLARAIYF; CDR3 DNA: TGTGCCAGCAGCTTAGCCCGGGCCATATATTTT
V gene: TRBV18; J gene: TRBJ1-4; clone size: .; D gene: TRBD1; CDR3 protein: CASSTGQGAEKLFF; CDR3 DNA: TGTGCCAGCTCAACGGGACAGGGGGCTGAAAAACTGTTTTTT
V gene: TRBV7-3; J gene: TRBJ1-4; clone size: .; D gene: .; CDR3 protein: CASSAGFPTTNEKLFF; CDR3 DNA: TGTGCCAGCAGCGCAGGATTCCCCACAACTAATGAAAAACTGTTTTTT
V gene: TRBV7-3; J gene: TRBJ1-1; clone size: .; D gene: .; CDR3 protein: CASSLFAGDEAEAFF; CDR3 DNA: TGTGCCAGCAGCTTATTTGCAGGGGACGAGGCTGAAGCTTTCTTT
V gene: TRBV11-2; J gene: TRBJ1-4; clone size: large; D gene: .; CDR3 protein: CASSLEGGASNEKLFF; CDR3 DNA: TGTGCCAGCAGCTTAGAGGGGGGGGCCTCTAATGAAAAACTGTTTTTT
V gene: TRBV7-8; J gene: TRBJ2-7; clone size: once; D gene: TRBD2; CDR3 protein: CASSLGLAGVLVYEQYF; CDR3 DNA: TGTGCCAGCAGCTTGGGACTAGCGGGGGTCCTCGTCTACGAGCAGTACTTC
V gene: TRBV29-1; J gene: TRBJ1-2; clone size: .; D gene: .; CDR3 protein: CSVEDWGGAGVGYGYTF; CDR3 DNA: TGCAGCGTTGAAGATTGGGGGGGCGCAGGGGTAGGCTATGGCTACACCTTC
V gene: TRBV6-1; J gene: TRBJ1-2; clone size: once; D gene: .; CDR3 protein: CASSESPRGGILLSGYTF; CDR3 DNA: TGTGCCAGCAGTGAGAGTCCCCGGGGGGGGATCCTATTAAGTGGCTACACCTTC
V gene: TRBV19; J gene: TRBJ1-6; clone size: .; D gene: .; CDR3 protein: CASSQGYNSPLHF; CDR3 DNA: TGTGCCAGTAGTCAGGGGTATAATTCACCCCTCCACTTT
V gene: TRBV19; J gene: TRBJ1-5; clone size: .; D gene: TRBD1; CDR3 protein: CASSMGTGGNQPQHF; CDR3 DNA: TGTGCCAGTAGTATGGGTACAGGGGGCAATCAGCCCCAGCATTTT
V gene: TRBV18; J gene: TRBJ2-7; clone size: .; D gene: .; CDR3 protein: CASSPSPGEGIEQYF; CDR3 DNA: TGTGCCAGCTCACCATCTCCGGGGGAAGGAATTGAGCAGTACTTC
V gene: TRBV30; J gene: TRBJ2-1; clone size: .; D gene: TRBD2; CDR3 protein: CAWDLAGGPNEQFF; CDR3 DNA: TGTGCCTGGGACCTAGCGGGGGGGCCTAATGAGCAGTTCTTC
V gene: TRBV5-1; J gene: TRBJ1-1; clone size: .; D gene: .; CDR3 protein: CASSTGTKAFF; CDR3 DNA: TGCGCCAGCAGCACCGGGACAAAAGCTTTCTTT
V gene: TRBV30; J gene: TRBJ1-2; clone size: .; D gene: .; CDR3 protein: CAWGGWSNGYTF; CDR3 DNA: TGTGCCTGGGGGGGCTGGTCCAACGGCTACACCTTC
V gene: TRBV6-6; J gene: TRBJ2-1; clone size: few; D gene: .; CDR3 protein: CASSSGYEQFF; CDR3 DNA: TGTGCCAGCAGCTCAGGGTATGAGCAGTTCTTC
V gene: TRBV27; J gene: TRBJ1-2; clone size: few; D gene: TRBD1; CDR3 protein: CASSLTGGNGYGYTF; CDR3 DNA: TGTGCCAGCAGTCTTACAGGGGGTAATGGCTATGGCTACACCTTC
V gene: TRBV29-1; J gene: TRBJ1-2; clone size: few; D gene: .; CDR3 protein: CSVEGQANYGYTF; CDR3 DNA: TGCAGCGTTGAAGGGCAGGCCAACTATGGCTACACCTTC
V gene: TRBV6-5; J gene: TRBJ2-7; clone size: large; D gene: TRBD1; CDR3 protein: CASWDRGDEQYF; CDR3 DNA: TGTGCCAGCTGGGACAGGGGGGACGAGCAGTACTTC
V gene: TRBV4-1; J gene: TRBJ2-7; clone size: .; D gene: .; CDR3 protein: CASSQDAGFTYEQYF; CDR3 DNA: TGCGCCAGCAGCCAAGATGCAGGGTTCACCTACGAGCAGTACTTC
V gene: TRBV7-6; J gene: TRBJ1-4; clone size: .; D gene: TRBD1; CDR3 protein: CASSNVSNRGFSALEKLFF; CDR3 DNA: TGTGCCAGCAGCAACGTGTCAAACAGGGGCTTCTCGGCGTTAGAAAAACTGTTTTTT
V gene: TRBV5-1; J gene: TRBJ2-7; clone size: once; D gene: .; CDR3 protein: CASSRAGRYEQYF; CDR3 DNA: TGCGCCAGCAGCAGGGCGGGGAGGTACGAGCAGTACTTC
V gene: TRBV19; J gene: TRBJ1-2; clone size: once; D gene: .; CDR3 protein: CASSTLRDTSNRRMRKGYTF; CDR3 DNA: TGTGCCAGTAGTACCCTCCGGGACACTTCCAACCGAAGGATGAGGAAGGGCTACACCTTC
V gene: TRBV21-1; J gene: TRBJ2-7; clone size: .; D gene: .; CDR3 protein: CASRKGGILDVGEQYF; CDR3 DNA: TGTGCCAGCAGAAAAGGAGGCATCCTTGACGTAGGCGAGCAGTACTTC
V gene: TRBV2; J gene: TRBJ2-1; clone size: .; D gene: TRBD2; CDR3 protein: CASRRGGNNEQFF; CDR3 DNA: TGTGCCAGCAGGCGGGGGGGCAACAATGAGCAGTTCTTC
V gene: TRBV27; J gene: TRBJ1-3; clone size: once; D gene: .; CDR3 protein: CASSLAGAGGNTIYF; CDR3 DNA: TGTGCCAGCAGTTTAGCAGGGGCAGGTGGAAACACCATATATTTT
V gene: TRBV7-6; J gene: TRBJ2-2; clone size: .; D gene: TRBD2; CDR3 protein: CASSLLAGRTGELFF; CDR3 DNA: TGTGCCAGCAGCTTACTAGCGGGGAGGACCGGGGAGCTGTTTTTT
V gene: TRBV28; J gene: TRBJ1-2; clone size: .; D gene: TRBD1; CDR3 protein: CASSSRGAYGYTF; CDR3 DNA: TGTGCCAGCAGTTCCAGGGGGGCCTATGGCTACACCTTC
V gene: TRBV18; J gene: TRBJ2-1; clone size: .; D gene: .; CDR3 protein: CASSPGSEYNEQFF; CDR3 DNA: TGTGCCAGCTCACCGGGGAGTGAATACAATGAGCAGTTCTTC
V gene: TRBV10-1; J gene: TRBJ2-7; clone size: once; D gene: .; CDR3 protein: CARRLVSSYEQYF; CDR3 DNA: TGCGCCAGGCGACTAGTTTCTTCCTACGAGCAGTACTTC
V gene: TRBV9; J gene: TRBJ1-1; clone size: few; D gene: .; CDR3 protein: CASSSLRGNMNTEAFF; CDR3 DNA: TGTGCCAGCAGCTCCCTGAGAGGGAACATGAACACTGAAGCTTTCTTT
V gene: TRBV19; J gene: TRBJ1-5; clone size: .; D gene: .; CDR3 protein: CASGGHSNQPQHF; CDR3 DNA: TGTGCCAGTGGGGGACATAGCAATCAGCCCCAGCATTTT
V gene: TRBV6-1; J gene: TRBJ2-1; clone size: .; D gene: .; CDR3 protein: CASTEHASGYNEQFF; CDR3 DNA: TGTGCCAGCACGGAACATGCCAGCGGGTACAATGAGCAGTTCTTC
V gene: TRBV6-6; J gene: TRBJ2-7; clone size: once; D gene: .; CDR3 protein: CASRQGRGKYEQYF; CDR3 DNA: TGTGCCAGCAGGCAGGGGAGAGGGAAGTACGAGCAGTACTTC
V gene: TRBV25-1; J gene: TRBJ2-3; clone size: .; D gene: TRBD1; CDR3 protein: CASSQDRGTDTQYF; CDR3 DNA: TGTGCCAGCAGCCAGGACAGGGGTACAGATACGCAGTATTTT
V gene: TRBV5-4; J gene: TRBJ2-3; clone size: .; D gene: .; CDR3 protein: CASSLAGATDTQYF; CDR3 DNA: TGTGCCAGCAGCCTGGCAGGGGCAACAGATACGCAGTATTTT
V gene: TRBV6-5; J gene: TRBJ1-6; clone size: .; D gene: .; CDR3 protein: CASSCLTEGDISPLHF; CDR3 DNA: TGTGCCAGCAGTTGTCTTACAGAGGGAGACATTTCACCCCTCCACTTT
V gene: TRBV5-4; J gene: TRBJ1-1; clone size: .; D gene: .; CDR3 protein: CASSLTGLRRNTEAFF; CDR3 DNA: TGTGCCAGCAGCTTGACAGGGTTGAGGAGGAATACTGAAGCTTTCTTT
V gene: TRBV2; J gene: TRBJ1-5; clone size: .; D gene: .; CDR3 protein: CAISQGHNQPQHF; CDR3 DNA: TGTGCCATCAGCCAGGGACACAATCAGCCCCAGCATTTT